Following are 16 T cell receptor beta chains from one sample sequenced in a study of identical twins. TCRdb called the 5' RACE reads again in MiXCR, with one record for every CDR3 protein. In the table there are some 300,000 distinct CDR3 sequences, 9% to 15% of which are singletons. The sample was also reused in another study, on yellow fever vaccine responses in identical twins.

The material sequenced was CD8+ T cells sorted from blood. Receptor source: a woman aged 18-29 years in good health.

V usage is TRBV20-1 and J usage is TRBJ2-1; 8 bases match TRBD1. Germline CDR1 reads DFQATT; CDR2 reads SNEGSKA (reference sequence). With 5 bases clipped from V and 12 bases from J, the junction kept 6 bases outside the gene matches. The CDR3 is made up of 11 amino acids. The chain's CDR3 is CSARQGLGQFF. CDR3 bases: TGCAGTGCTCGACAGGGGTTAGGGCAGTTCTTC.

This clonotype turned up a few times. This chain connects TRBV20-1 to TRBJ2-1; D is unclear. The CDR3 has 16 amino acids. V was pared by 0 bases and J by 0 bases, with 12 bases between. Germline V lookup: CDR1 DFQATT, CDR2 SNEGSKA (reference sequence). Here the CDR3 reads CSARDSGSSSYNEQFF. The CDR3 DNA follows: TGCAGTGCTAGAGATAGTGGATCCAGCTCCTACAATGAGCAGTTCTTC.

This clonotype was found a few times. This sequence joins TRBV6-5 and TRBJ2-2; D gene ambiguous. Germline lookup yields CDR1 MNHEY and CDR2 SVGAGI. The ends were cut back, 0 bases at V and 6 bases at J, with 8 bases in the middle. This CDR3 region has 14 residues. The CDR3, as DNA: TGTGCCAGCAGTTACTCGAAAGGATCCGGGGAGCTGTTTTTT. Amino acid sequence: CASSYSKGSGELFF.

This clonotype was counted at least ten times. The J gene is TRBJ2-1, the V gene TRBV2, with TRBD1 identical over 10 bases. With V trimmed by 2 bases and J by 6 bases, 4 bases remained unmatched. CDR3 length: 15 residues. CDR1 is SNHLY, CDR2 FYNNEI, per germline. The chain's CDR3 is CASSEWTGGSNEQFF. The DNA of the CDR3 is TGTGCCAGCAGTGAATGGACAGGGGGTTCCAATGAGCAGTTCTTC.

The CDR3 is CASSLVSFAYWTEHTEAFF. The CDR3 DNA is TGTGCCAGCAGCTTAGTGTCTTTCGCGTATTGGACAGAGCACACTGAAGCTTTCTTT. This chain joins TRBV11-2 and TRBJ1-1; D is possibly TRBD1 (6 bases). The V end lost 1 base, the J end lost 3 bases, and 24 bases lay between the germline ends. The germline V gene has CDR1 SGHAT and CDR2 FQNNGV. This CDR3 has 19 residues.

The J gene is TRBJ2-1, the V gene TRBV7-6; TRBD1 agrees at 11 bases. The CDR3 extends over 16 amino acids. Germline assignment: CDR1 SGHVS and CDR2 FNYEAQ. Germline trimming cut 4 bases from V and 2 bases from J; bases unmatched to any gene: 4. CDR3 protein: CASSSRTGGAYNEQFF. CDR3 nucleotides: TGTGCCAGCAGCTCCCGGACAGGGGGCGCCTACAATGAGCAGTTCTTC.

This clonotype was seen a handful of times. The chain links TRBV6-6 to TRBJ1-1; maybe TRBD1 (5 bases). The CDR3 covers 13 residues. V gave up 2 bases and J gave up 5 bases, with 9 bases separating them. CDR1 is MNHNY, CDR2 SVGAGI, per germline (reference sequence). The CDR3 sequence: CASSYVGLTEAFF. DNA of the CDR3: TGTGCCAGCAGTTACGTGGGGCTTACTGAAGCTTTCTTT.

This clonotype was observed a few times. The J gene is TRBJ1-1, the V gene TRBV9, with 9 nucleotides matching TRBD1. CDR3 length equals 14 residues. In germline, CDR1 is SGDLS, CDR2 YYNGEE. Trimming took 4 bases from V and 6 from J; bases not matched to a gene: 7. The CDR3 region has the DNA TGTGCCAGCAGCACCCTAGACAGGGGGTCTGAAGCTTTCTTT. This encodes CASSTLDRGSEAFF.

The DNA of the CDR3 is TGTGCCAGCAACCGGGACAGGGGCAATCAGCCCCAGCATTTT. Protein: CASNRDRGNQPQHF. The chain has TRBV6-1 and TRBJ1-5; TRBD1 matches 9 bases. Trimming cost V 7 bases and J 2 bases; bases outside gene matches: 3. The CDR3 runs 14 residues. CDR1 MNHNS and CDR2 SASEGT come from the germline V gene.

The V call is TRBV9, the J call TRBJ2-3; the D gene is possibly TRBD2 (6 bases). Germline V lookup: CDR1 SGDLS, CDR2 YYNGEE. CDR3 length: 16 residues. V lost 0 bases to trimming and J lost 4 bases, with 15 bases between them. CDR3 in amino acids: CASSVDTKAGPDTQYF. CDR3 nucleotide sequence: TGTGCCAGCAGCGTAGATACGAAGGCGGGGCCAGATACGCAGTATTTT. The complete variable domain, with remaining parts taken from reference TRBV9 and TRBJ2-3, reads DSGVTQTPKHLITATGQRVTLRCSPRSGDLSVYWYQQSLDQGLQFLIQYYNGEERAKGNILERFSAQQFPDLHSELNLSSLELGDSALYFCASSVDTKAGPDTQYFGPGTRLTVL.

This chain uses TRBV3-1 with TRBJ2-2; no firm D call. Germline V lookup: CDR1 LGHDT, CDR2 YNNKEL (reference sequence). Between the trimmed V and J ends, which lost 1 base and 7 bases, there was a span of 7 bases. The CDR3 length is 13 residues. In DNA form, the CDR3 reads TGTGCCAGCAGCCAAGGAAAGGGCGGGGAGCTGTTTTTT. Translating gives CASSQGKGGELFF.

In this sample, this clonotype turned up many times. V and J are TRBV6-4 and TRBJ2-3; 9 bases agree with TRBD2. The CDR3 has 16 amino acids. J gave up 5 bases and V 0 bases, and 6 bases lay outside the gene matches. The germline V gene encodes CDR1 MRHNA and CDR2 SNTAGT. The DNA for the CDR3 is TGTGCCAGCAGTGACTCGGCGGGGGGGCCACAAGATACGCAGTATTTT. Residues: CASSDSAGGPQDTQYF.

This chain connects TRBV20-1 to TRBJ2-7, with TRBD2 matching over 9 bases. V was clipped by 1 base and J by 2 bases; unmatched bases: 12. Germline V lookup: CDR1 DFQATT, CDR2 SNEGSKA (reference sequence). The CDR3 has 17 residues. CDR3 residues: CSARGGSGGNTPYEQYV. The CDR3, as DNA: TGCAGTGCTAGAGGCGGTAGCGGGGGCAATACCCCCTACGAGCAGTACGTC.

This clonotype was seen a handful of times. V usage is TRBV12-5 and J usage is TRBJ2-1; D tentatively fits TRBD1 or TRBD2 (5 bases each). Germline CDR1 is LGHNT and CDR2 is FRNRAP. CDR3 length: 14 amino acids. The germline V and J ends were trimmed by 2 bases and 4 bases, with 9 bases remaining between them. CDR3 coding DNA: TGTGCTAGTGGTTTGTGGGGGTTATACAATGAGCAGTTCTTC. It yields the protein CASGLWGLYNEQFF.

The genes are TRBV27 and TRBJ2-1; TRBD2 might be the D (6 bases). V dropped 3 bases and J dropped 0 bases, with 15 bases sitting between them. The germline gives CDR1 MNHEY, CDR2 SMNVEV (reference sequence). The CDR3 consists of 17 residues. Here the CDR3 reads CASSFLLSGYSYNEQFF. CDR3 nucleotides: TGTGCCAGCAGTTTCCTACTTAGCGGTTACTCCTACAATGAGCAGTTCTTC.

This clonotype was picked up a small number of times. V is TRBV7-6 and J is TRBJ1-3; D call uncertain. This CDR3 spans 15 amino acids. Germline V gives CDR1 SGHVS, CDR2 FNYEAQ. Trimming shortened V by 3 bases and J by 0 bases, and 9 bases separated the two germline ends. This chain's CDR3 is CASSFGRGSGNTIYF. The CDR3 nucleotides read TGTGCCAGCAGCTTTGGGAGAGGCTCTGGAAACACCATATATTTT.